Below are 30 T cell receptor beta chains sequenced from a single sample in a study of shared clonotypes between healthy human individuals. Here immunoSEQ multiplex PCR was the method, and the copy in TCRdb shows in-frame clones only, minus some. There are roughly 2,300,000 clones in the sample; less than 95% occur only once, and more than 0.35% lies in the top ten. Sequenced: naive CD4+ T cells from PBMCs. As to subset: CD45RA+ positively selected. All receptors derive from a young man in good health. Some clones in this sample may be carry-over from other donors' samples.

The chain recombines TRBV2 with TRBJ2-7; TRBD1 aligns across 9 bases. V trimming: 5 bases; J trimming: 6 bases; junction bases outside the gene matches: 11. The CDR3 runs 15 residues. From germline, CDR1 is SNHLY and CDR2 FYNNEI. CDR3 protein: CASSWDRVSEGEQYF. CDR3 bases: TGTGCCAGCAGTTGGGACAGGGTGTCTGAGGGCGAGCAGTACTTC.

The V and J genes are TRBV10-3 and TRBJ2-4; 8 bases are shared with TRBD2. Germline CDR1 is ENHRY and CDR2 is SYGVKD. This CDR3 is built from 14 residues. V was clipped by 6 bases and J by 5 bases; unmatched bases: 6. CDR3 nucleotides: TGTGCCATCAGGTCGGGAGGGAGCGAAAACATTCAGTACTTC. Translation gives CAIRSGGSENIQYF.

Turning to this clone: This sample also contains other DNA sequences that code for the same CDR3. The gene calls are TRBV15 and TRBJ1-5; D not certain. The CDR3 spans 12 residues. Germline V lookup: CDR1 LNHNV, CDR2 YYDKDF (reference sequence). Deletions cut 0 bases from V and 6 bases from J, with 3 bases between. The CDR3 is CATSRDGQPQHF. In DNA, the CDR3 is TGTGCCACCAGCAGAGATGGTCAGCCCCAGCATTTT.

This clone showed up just once. The V and J genes are TRBV5-1 and TRBJ2-1; 10 bases agree with TRBD2. J lost 6 bases, V lost 4 bases, and 7 bases had no gene match. CDR1 is SGHRS and CDR2 is YFSETQ in the germline V gene. The CDR3 has 15 residues. CDR3 amino acids: CASSTLAGASNEQFF. In DNA form, the CDR3 reads TGCGCCAGCAGCACCCTAGCGGGGGCTTCCAATGAGCAGTTCTTC.

The CDR3 DNA reads as TGCAGCGTGACCTTAGCGGGAGTCAGGGAGCAGTTCTTC. It yields the protein CSVTLAGVREQFF. The V call is TRBV29-1, the J call TRBJ2-1; 9 nucleotides line up with TRBD2. Germline V lookup: CDR1 SQVTM, CDR2 ANQGSEA. The ends lost 6 bases at V and 10 bases at J; junction bases unmatched: 10. CDR3 length: 13 amino acids.

The J gene is TRBJ1-5, the V gene TRBV27; 7 bases fit TRBD1. CDR3 size: 16 residues. Germline trimming cut 6 bases from V and 2 bases from J; bases unmatched to any gene: 10. Per the germline V gene, CDR1 is MNHEY and CDR2 is SMNVEV (reference sequence). The CDR3 sequence: CASRQQGTQGNQPQHF. CDR3 bases: TGTGCCAGCAGACAACAGGGGACTCAAGGCAATCAGCCCCAGCATTTT.

The V gene is TRBV4-1, the J gene TRBJ2-1; D uncertain. The CDR3 length is 13 residues. Per germline, CDR1 MGHRA and CDR2 YSYEKL. Trimming stripped 0 bases from V and 4 bases from J, with 4 bases between. This chain's CDR3 is CASSQEQYNEQFF. Here the CDR3 DNA reads TGCGCCAGCAGCCAAGAGCAGTACAATGAGCAGTTCTTC.

This chain connects TRBV5-1 to TRBJ2-3, with 8 bases that match TRBD1. CDR1 SGHRS and CDR2 YFSETQ come from the germline V gene. Trimming cost V 4 bases and J 4 bases; bases outside gene matches: 8. This CDR3 spans 15 amino acids. CDR3: CASSEVTGAADTQYF. CDR3 nucleotides: TGCGCCAGCAGCGAGGTGACAGGGGCTGCAGATACGCAGTATTTT.

This clone was found once. This rearrangement joins TRBV5-4 to TRBJ1-1, with D perhaps TRBD1 (5 bases). Germline V gives CDR1 SGHNT, CDR2 YYREEE (reference sequence). Trimming took off 5 bases at V and 3 bases at J, with 14 bases between the two ends. CDR3 size: 14 residues. The CDR3 DNA is TGTGCCAGCAGAAGGGGCTTGGAGGACACTGAAGCTTTCTTT. This encodes CASRRGLEDTEAFF.

This clone was picked up a small number of times. The chain employs TRBV28 and TRBJ1-1, with 8 nucleotides matching TRBD1. V lost 6 bases to trimming and J lost 9 bases; unmatched junction nucleotides: 6. This CDR3 contains 12 residues. Germline CDR1 and CDR2: MDHEN and SYDVKM. This CDR3 is CASSLQGAQAFF. In DNA, the CDR3 is TGTGCCAGCAGCCTTCAGGGGGCCCAAGCTTTCTTT.

The rearrangement uses TRBV10-3 and TRBJ2-3; no reliable D call. The CDR3 spans 13 residues. Germline assignment: CDR1 ENHRY and CDR2 SYGVKD. The V end lost 8 bases, the J end lost 0 bases, and 9 bases lay between the germline ends. Here the CDR3 DNA reads TGTGCCATCTCTATGTCTAGCACAGATACGCAGTATTTT. It yields the protein CAISMSSTDTQYF.

V is TRBV7-9 and J is TRBJ2-3; 13 bases fit TRBD2. With 5 bases clipped from V and 2 bases from J, the junction kept 10 bases outside the gene matches. The CDR3 length is 18 residues. Germline V gene data show CDR1 as SEHNR and CDR2 as FQNEAQ (reference sequence). The DNA of the CDR3 is TGTGCCAGCAGCCTTGGACTAGCGGGAGTTGGGTACACAGATACGCAGTATTTT. Translated, it gives CASSLGLAGVGYTDTQYF.

V and J are TRBV2 and TRBJ1-1, with 7 nucleotides matching TRBD1. V lost 3 bases to trimming and J lost 6 bases; unmatched junction nucleotides: 10. Germline V gene lookup returns CDR1 SNHLY and CDR2 FYNNEI. The CDR3 covers 15 residues. The CDR3 region is CASSDKRQGTSEAFF. The CDR3 region has the DNA TGTGCCAGCAGTGATAAGAGACAGGGAACCTCTGAAGCTTTCTTT.

The chain couples TRBV25-1 to TRBJ1-3; D perhaps matches TRBD1 (6 bases). V was trimmed by 8 bases and J by 2 bases, leaving 13 bases between them. CDR1 and CDR2 from the germline V gene are MGHDK and SYGVNS. The CDR3 length is 14 residues. The DNA for the CDR3 is TGTGCCAGCGCTGGGGGGCCGACTGGAAACACCATATATTTT. Protein: CASAGGPTGNTIYF.

The rearrangement joins TRBV5-1 to TRBJ2-2; D possibly corresponds to TRBD1 (5 bases). Trimming took off 4 bases at V and 7 bases at J, with 17 bases between the two ends. Germline lookup yields CDR1 SGHRS and CDR2 YFSETQ. The CDR3 runs 15 residues. The CDR3 bases are TGCGCCAGCAGCGCCGTTAGGGGTGCGGACGGGGAGCTGTTTTTT. Translation gives CASSAVRGADGELFF.

The chain employs TRBV25-1 and TRBJ1-4; 11 nucleotides line up with TRBD1. Germline CDR1 and CDR2: MGHDK and SYGVNS. The CDR3 covers 15 residues. J was trimmed by 11 bases and V by 4 bases; bases with no gene match: 9. CDR3 in amino acids: CASSVPGQGGEKLFF. As DNA, the CDR3 is TGTGCCAGCAGTGTCCCGGGACAGGGGGGAGAGAAACTGTTTTTT.

The DNA for the CDR3 is TGTGCCTGGAGCTTTCTAAGCGGCCGTGGAGGAGGCAATGAGCAGTTCTTC. Its translation: CAWSFLSGRGGGNEQFF. The chain couples TRBV30 to TRBJ2-1, with D possibly being TRBD2 (5 bases). The CDR3 loop spans 17 amino acids. The germline V gene has CDR1 GTSNPN and CDR2 SVGIG (reference sequence). Trimming left V 3 bases short and J 6 bases short, with 24 bases between.

This chain's CDR3 is CASSLSRAGYTQYF. The CDR3 nucleotides read TGTGCCAGCAGCTTAAGCAGGGCCGGTTATACGCAGTATTTT. The chain couples TRBV7-2 to TRBJ2-3, with a tentative D call TRBD1 (5 bases). The CDR3 consists of 14 residues. CDR1 and CDR2 from the germline V gene are SGHTA and FQGNSA. With 2 bases removed from V and 7 bases from J, the gap between germline ends came to 13 bases.

This clone was seen a single time. The chain joins TRBV5-4 to TRBJ2-7; 11 bases map to TRBD2. V shed 3 bases, J shed 4 bases, and the junction held 9 bases outside the gene matches. The CDR3 contains 16 residues. Germline values: CDR1 SGHNT, CDR2 YYREEE (reference sequence). CDR3 bases: TGTGCCAGCAGCTCGCCACTCGGGACTAGCGGTTACGAGCAGTACTTC. Translated: CASSSPLGTSGYEQYF.

This sequence joins TRBV27 and TRBJ2-5; D is undetermined. This CDR3 has 13 amino acids. CDR1 and CDR2 (germline): MNHEY, SMNVEV (reference sequence). V was cut by 2 bases and J by 5 bases, with 9 bases left in between. CDR3 loop: CASSLRRAETQYF. CDR3 DNA sequence: TGTGCCAGCAGTTTAAGAAGGGCCGAGACCCAGTACTTC.

In this sample, this clone turned up once. The CDR3 loop is CASSPPISGSNQPQHF. DNA for the CDR3: TGTGCCAGCTCACCACCTATCTCCGGAAGCAATCAGCCCCAGCATTTT. The gene calls are TRBV18 and TRBJ1-5, with unresolved D. The CDR3 consists of 16 residues. V was shortened by 0 bases and J by 1 base, with 10 bases between the two germline ends. Germline loops: CDR1 KGHSH, CDR2 LQKENI.

The V and J genes are TRBV5-6 and TRBJ2-7; 7 nucleotides line up with TRBD1. The CDR3 has 13 residues. Trimming took 4 bases from V and 3 from J; bases not matched to a gene: 4. Looked up from germline, CDR1 is SGHDT and CDR2 is YYEEEE. The CDR3 DNA follows: TGTGCCAGCAGCGTGGGGACAGACTACGAGCAGTACTTC. Its protein is CASSVGTDYEQYF.

The chain joins TRBV5-4 to TRBJ2-1, with 7 bases identical to TRBD2. Germline CDR1 is SGHNT and CDR2 is YYREEE (reference sequence). The CDR3 length is 14 residues. V was pared by 2 bases and J by 5 bases, with 4 bases of the junction left unmatched. The CDR3 DNA follows: TGTGCCAGCAGCTTACAACTAGCGAACAATGAGCAGTTCTTC. This gives the protein CASSLQLANNEQFF.

This chain uses TRBV7-9 with TRBJ1-6; TRBD1 might be the D (6 bases). The germline V and J ends were trimmed by 5 bases and 5 bases, with 16 bases remaining between them. The CDR3 covers 16 residues. Germline assignment: CDR1 SEHNR and CDR2 FQNEAQ (reference sequence). CDR3 in amino acids: CASSLLGGPNNSPLHF. CDR3 coding DNA: TGTGCCAGCAGCCTCCTCGGGGGCCCAAATAATTCACCCCTCCACTTT.

This sequence joins TRBV7-9 and TRBJ2-7; TRBD2 agrees at 10 bases. The J segment lost 0 bases and the V segment lost 0 bases, leaving 8 bases of the junction unmatched. Germline CDR1 is SEHNR and CDR2 is FQNEAQ (reference sequence). This CDR3 contains 18 residues. The CDR3 coding sequence is TGTGCCAGCAGCTTAGCGCAATTCTCTAGCGGGAGCTCCTACGAGCAGTACTTC. This translates into CASSLAQFSSGSSYEQYF.

This chain uses TRBV19 with TRBJ1-2; D is perhaps TRBD1 (5 bases). V lost 5 bases and J 4 bases, leaving 14 bases between the germline ends. Per the germline V gene, CDR1 is LNHDA and CDR2 is SQIVND (reference sequence). The CDR3 has 14 residues. This chain's CDR3 is CASSPQDNSYGYTF. The CDR3 DNA follows: TGTGCCAGTAGTCCCCAGGACAACAGCTATGGCTACACCTTC.

Only a few counts were recorded for this clone. This rearrangement joins TRBV4-1 to TRBJ1-5; TRBD1 is a possible D gene (6 bases). CDR3 length: 14 residues. CDR1 is MGHRA and CDR2 is YSYEKL in the germline V gene. Trimming pared 3 bases from V and 1 base from J, leaving 7 bases between. CDR3 coding DNA: TGCGCCAGCAGCCAGAGGGGGAGCAATCAGCCCCAGCATTTT. Protein sequence: CASSQRGSNQPQHF.

The chain couples TRBV9 to TRBJ1-1; no definite D call. The CDR3 spans 15 residues. Germline CDR1 is SGDLS and CDR2 is YYNGEE. V was trimmed by 0 bases and J by 2 bases, leaving 11 bases between them. The chain's CDR3 is CASSVEDSVNTEAFF. The CDR3 DNA reads as TGTGCCAGCAGCGTAGAAGATTCCGTAAACACTGAAGCTTTCTTT. Drawing the rest from reference TRBV9 and TRBJ1-1, the complete variable domain is DSGVTQTPKHLITATGQRVTLRCSPRSGDLSVYWYQQSLDQGLQFLIQYYNGEERAKGNILERFSAQQFPDLHSELNLSSLELGDSALYFCASSVEDSVNTEAFFGQGTRLTVV.

CDR3 in amino acids: CASRGSGSYNEQFF. DNA for the CDR3: TGTGCCAGCAGGGGGAGTGGCTCCTACAATGAGCAGTTCTTC. The chain couples TRBV2 to TRBJ2-1; possible D gene TRBD2, 5 bases. CDR3 size: 14 residues. With 6 bases removed from V and 0 bases from J, the gap between germline ends came to 9 bases. CDR1 and CDR2 from the germline V gene are SNHLY and FYNNEI.

A word on this clone: The sample holds other DNA sequences that translate to the same CDR3. The gene calls are TRBV6-1 and TRBJ2-1, with TRBD1 matching 8 bases. After removal of 7 bases from V and 4 bases from J, the junction contained 3 bases not matched to a gene. The CDR3 contains 13 residues. Germline CDR1 reads MNHNS; CDR2 reads SASEGT. CDR3 protein: CASTRQGYNEQFF. The CDR3 DNA reads TGTGCCAGCACTCGACAGGGGTACAATGAGCAGTTCTTC.